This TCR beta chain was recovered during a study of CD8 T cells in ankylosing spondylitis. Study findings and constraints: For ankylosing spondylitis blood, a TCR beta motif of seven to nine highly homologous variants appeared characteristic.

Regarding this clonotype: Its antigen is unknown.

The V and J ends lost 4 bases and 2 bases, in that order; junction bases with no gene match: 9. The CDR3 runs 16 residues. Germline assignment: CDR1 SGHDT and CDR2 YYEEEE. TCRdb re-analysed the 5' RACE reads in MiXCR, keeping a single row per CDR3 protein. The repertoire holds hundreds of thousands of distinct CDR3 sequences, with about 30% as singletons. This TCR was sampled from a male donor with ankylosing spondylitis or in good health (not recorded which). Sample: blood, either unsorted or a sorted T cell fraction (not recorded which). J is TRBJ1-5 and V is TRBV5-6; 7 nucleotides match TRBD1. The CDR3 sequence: CASSRSQGWGNQPQHF. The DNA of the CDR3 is TGTGCCAGCAGCCGATCACAGGGGTGGGGCAATCAGCCCCAGCATTTT.